This TCR beta chain was found in a study of blood T cell repertoires in COVID-19. This CDR3 spans 12 amino acids. With 4 bases removed from V and 1 base from J, the gap between germline ends came to 7 bases. Germline V gene lookup returns CDR1 GTSNPN and CDR2 SVGIG (reference sequence). Clones were read by immunoSEQ multiplex PCR, and TCRdb kept only the in-frame ones, dropping some. This table holds about 440,000 clones, about 92% found once. As regards this clone: Within the sample, other DNA sequences also encode this same CDR3.

Sequenced material: PBMCs or T cells enriched from blood (not recorded which). V usage is TRBV30 and J usage is TRBJ1-1; weak D call: TRBD1 (6 bases). The TCR sequence derives from a man younger than 35 who had recovered from COVID-19. The DNA for the CDR3 is TGTGCCTGGACACAGGGGAACACTGAAGCTTTCTTT. Protein: CAWTQGNTEAFF.